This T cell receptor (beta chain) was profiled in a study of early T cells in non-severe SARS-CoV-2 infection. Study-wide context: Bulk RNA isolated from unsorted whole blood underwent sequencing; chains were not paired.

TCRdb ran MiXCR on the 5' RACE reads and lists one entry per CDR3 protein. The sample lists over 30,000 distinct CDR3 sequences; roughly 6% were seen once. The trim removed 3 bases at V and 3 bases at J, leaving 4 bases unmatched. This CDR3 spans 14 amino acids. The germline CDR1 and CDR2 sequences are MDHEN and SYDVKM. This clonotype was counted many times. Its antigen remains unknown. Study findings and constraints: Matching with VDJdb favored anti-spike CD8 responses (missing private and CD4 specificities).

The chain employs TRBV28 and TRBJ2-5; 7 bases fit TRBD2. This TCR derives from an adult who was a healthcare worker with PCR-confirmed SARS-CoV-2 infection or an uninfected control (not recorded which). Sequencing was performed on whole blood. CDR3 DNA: TGTGCCAGCAGTTTGGCGGGAGCGGAAGAGACCCAGTACTTC. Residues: CASSLAGAEETQYF.